This T cell receptor beta chain emerged from a study of neoadjuvant nivolumab and ipilimumab in lung cancer. Study in general: Nivolumab 3 mg/kg was given days 1, 15 and 29, plus ipilimumab 1 mg/kg day 1 in combination. Study findings and constraints: From pretherapy to surgery, tumor richness and clonality rose with dual therapy. Resected-tumor TCR richness correlated positively with pretherapy blood richness. Resected tumors had greater TCR richness and clonality than uninvolved lung.

Sequenced by immunoSEQ multiplex PCR; TCRdb stores in-frame clones only, minus some. The data contain 40,000 to 60,000 clones, approximately 90% of them singletons. Details on this clone: Its antigen is not known.

Germline V lookup: CDR1 KGHSH, CDR2 LQKENI. The V and J ends lost 0 bases and 4 bases respectively, with 12 bases between them. This CDR3 has 15 residues. The sequences come from blood, collected before neoadjuvant nivolumab, alone or with ipilimumab. The genes are TRBV18 and TRBJ1-1; a possible D gene is TRBD1 (5 bases). This clonotype originated in an adult with non-small cell lung cancer. Some clones in this sample may be carry-over from other donors' samples. The CDR3 DNA reads TGTGCCAGCTCACCACCGGGGGATAGGGGCACTGAAGCTTTCTTT. The encoded protein is CASSPPGDRGTEAFF. Based on the CDR3 plus reference TRBV18 and TRBJ1-1, the full variable domain is NAGVMQNPRHLVRRRGQEARLRCSPMKGHSHVYWYRQLPEEGLKFMVYLQKENIIDESGMPKERFSAEFPKEGPSILRIQQVVRGDSAAYFCASSPPGDRGTEAFFGQGTRLTVV.